The T cell receptor beta chain under discussion was sequenced for a study of blood T cell repertoires in COVID-19 (dated by TCRdb to about 2020). The study in broad terms: Samples covering the acute and convalescent phases of COVID-19 were provided by collaborators in the United States, Italy and Spain. The prospective study material was composed of cDNA or gDNA derived from T cells, B-cell-depleted T cells, or PBMCs. Deeply sampled blood TCRbeta repertoires from subjects exposed to, actively infected with, or recovered from COVID-19 were included in the dataset. The sample metadata nearly always contained a de-identified subject ID, COVID-19 status, age in years and sex. The repertoires were released in a freely available public database meant as a resource for research on the immune response to SARS-CoV-2. Where available, HLA class I and class II types were taken from metadata supplied by the sample provider and were not determined by assay-based typing. Samples were obtained from the ongoing ImmuneRACE study (first 160 participants) and from 1,254 subjects provided by 6 global collaborators. Study-wide findings and limitations: The amount of clinical and demographic metadata varied by source and participant and was provided uncurated.

From the germline V gene (reference sequence), CDR1 is WNHNN and CDR2 is SYGVQD. Relative to germline, V is missing 0 bases and J is missing 5 bases, with 10 bases of the junction outside any gene match. The CDR3 numbers 17 residues from cysteine through phenylalanine. Only CDR3 DNA remains: 51 bases, in frame from the first base. With respect to this clone: It lacks a known antigen. There are no base qualities to consult, and no much larger clone falls within one base.

Collaborating institutions collected whole blood in K2EDTA tubes following their own protocols. For TCRbeta analysis, collaborators shipped samples in one of three forms: frozen whole blood, isolated PBMCs, or DNA extracted from either of those sample types. The immunoSEQ Assay, a bias-controlled multiplex PCR, was used to amplify TCRbeta CDR3 regions from genomic DNA. On the study's bioinformatics: The number of nucleated cells in each sample was estimated from the amplification of reference gene primers within the assay. To quantify the absolute abundance of each unique TCRbeta CDR3 rearrangement, sequence reads were collapsed and filtered. For each sample, productive Simpson clonality was calculated by taking the square root of Simpson's diversity index across productive rearrangements. TCRdb limited this immuneACCESS table to in-frame rearrangements with V and J called. A share of clones is missing; checked studies link under half to unresolved V genes, and the rest is unexplained. From that table come the V and J calls and clone size; the DNA was used to work out D and trimming. The sample yields about 180,000 clones; approximately 90% were counted once. Clones ranked in the top ten supply 1.6% of the sample.

This clonotype originated in a woman in her forties or fifties with acute or convalescent COVID-19. This chain joins TRBV10-1 to TRBJ2-3, and TRBD1 matches 8 of the central bases. Sequenced material: peripheral blood. The DNA sequence is given as TGCGCCAGCAGTGAGTCGAAGCGACAGGGGAATGTAGATACGCAGTATTTT. It specifies CASSESKRQGNVDTQYF.